What follows are 18 T cell receptor beta chains derived from one specimen sequenced in a study of graft-versus-host responses after intestinal transplantation. These receptors lack a known antigen. Profiling relied on immunoSEQ multiplex PCR, and the TCRdb table lists in-frame clones only, not all of them. The table has some 85,000 clones, roughly 84% seen once. Sequenced here: unstimulated CD8+ T cells sorted from spleen or lymph node cells, sampled before transplant. The source is a human donor who was the organ donor for an intestinal transplant.

CDR3 protein: CASSFNGGDNEQFF. CDR3 sequence (DNA): TGCGCCAGCAGCTTTAACGGGGGGGACAATGAGCAGTTCTTC. J is TRBJ2-1 and V is TRBV5-1; TRBD2 matches 8 bases. CDR1 is SGHRS and CDR2 is YFSETQ in the germline V gene. V shed 2 bases, J shed 5 bases, and the junction held 3 bases outside the gene matches. The CDR3 covers 14 residues.

The chain carries TRBV28 and TRBJ2-6, with D tentatively TRBD1 or TRBD2 (6 bases each). The CDR3 is 23 amino acids. CDR1 is MDHEN and CDR2 is SYDVKM in the germline V gene. Trimming cost V 3 bases and J 0 bases, with 30 bases left between them. CDR3: CASSFSIFDPGGQRLSGANVLTF. The CDR3 DNA reads as TGTGCCAGCAGTTTTTCTATATTTGACCCCGGGGGCCAGCGTCTCTCTGGGGCCAACGTCCTGACTTTC. The variable domain in full, with the rest retrieved from reference TRBV28 and TRBJ2-6, is DVKVTQSSRYLVKRTGEKVFLECVQDMDHENMFWYRQDPGLGLRLIYFSYDVKMKEKGDIPEGYSVSREKKERFSLILESASTNQTSMYLCASSFSIFDPGGQRLSGANVLTFGAGSRLTVL.

The chain is built from TRBV5-6 and TRBJ1-1, with D perhaps matching TRBD1 (6 bases). Germline loops: CDR1 SGHDT, CDR2 YYEEEE. Trimming removed 0 bases from V and 2 bases from J, with 8 bases in between. The CDR3 has 14 amino acids. In DNA form, the CDR3 reads TGTGCCAGCAGCTTGGCGGGACACAACACTGAAGCTTTCTTT. This translates into CASSLAGHNTEAFF.

The chain combines TRBV5-6 with TRBJ2-7; no firm D call. CDR1 SGHDT and CDR2 YYEEEE come from the germline V gene. Trimming shortened V by 2 bases and J by 0 bases, and 9 bases separated the two germline ends. The CDR3 is 14 residues long. DNA for the CDR3: TGTGCCAGCAGCTTTCGGACGGTCTCCTACGAGCAGTACTTC. Its translation: CASSFRTVSYEQYF.

This rearrangement joins TRBV11-2 to TRBJ1-1; maybe TRBD1 (5 bases). The germline V gene has CDR1 SGHAT and CDR2 FQNNGV. V was shortened by 7 bases and J by 5 bases, with 11 bases between the two germline ends. The length of the CDR3 is 12 residues. The CDR3 here is CASTGGETEAFF. The CDR3 DNA is TGTGCCAGCACGGGGGGGGAAACTGAAGCTTTCTTT.

The chain couples TRBV4-1 to TRBJ2-7; the D is unclear. The CDR3 is 17 residues long. Germline V gene lookup returns CDR1 MGHRA and CDR2 YSYEKL. Trimming pared 2 bases from V and 3 bases from J, leaving 20 bases between. DNA of the CDR3: TGCGCCAGCAGCCAAATAGTGGAAGGCCAGAAGAGCTACGAGCAGTACTTC. As protein: CASSQIVEGQKSYEQYF.

The chain employs TRBV28 and TRBJ2-2; 8 bases agree with TRBD1. V was pared by 6 bases and J by 6 bases, with 15 bases of the junction left unmatched. In germline, CDR1 is MDHEN, CDR2 SYDVKM. The CDR3 is 17 amino acids. CDR3: CASRRSPDRGSSGELFF. CDR3 coding DNA: TGTGCCAGCAGACGGTCCCCTGACAGGGGTTCCTCCGGGGAGCTGTTTTTT.

The rearrangement links TRBV5-1 to TRBJ2-1; D is ambiguous. Germline assignment: CDR1 SGHRS and CDR2 YFSETQ. The V and J ends lost 0 bases and 9 bases respectively, with 13 bases between them. The length of the CDR3 is 14 residues. CDR3 residues: CASSLATFSGEQFF. For the CDR3, the DNA is TGCGCCAGCAGCTTGGCGACTTTTTCTGGTGAGCAGTTCTTC.

The table lists this clone with a count of one. The gene calls are TRBV7-2 and TRBJ1-2; D remains unclear. Trimming shortened V by 6 bases and J by 4 bases, and 6 bases separated the two germline ends. The germline V gene has CDR1 SGHTA and CDR2 FQGNSA. The CDR3 runs to 11 residues. This chain's CDR3 is CASRWTYGYTF. The CDR3 nucleotides read TGTGCCAGCAGGTGGACCTATGGCTACACCTTC.

The chain carries TRBV7-9 and TRBJ2-5; D unclear. The J call could be wrong; TRBJ2-7 is a better fit for the DNA end. Germline V gives CDR1 SEHNR, CDR2 FQNEAQ (reference sequence). The CDR3 totals 15 residues. DNA of the CDR3: TGTGCCAGCAGTCCAGATACGACATTCTCCTACGAGCAGTACTTC. Protein sequence: CASSPDTTFSYEQYF.

The sample holds one count of this clone. The V and J genes are TRBV5-1 and TRBJ2-7; D might be TRBD2 (5 bases). The germline V gene has CDR1 SGHRS and CDR2 YFSETQ. This CDR3 is 14 amino acids long. V was pared by 2 bases and J by 2 bases, with 11 bases between. The CDR3 loop is CASSFWPGTYEQYF. The DNA for the CDR3 is TGCGCCAGCAGCTTTTGGCCGGGGACCTACGAGCAGTACTTC.

The rearrangement uses TRBV19 and TRBJ1-5, with D perhaps matching TRBD1 (5 bases). Trimming cost V 6 bases and J 5 bases, with 11 bases left between them. The CDR3 loop spans 13 amino acids. Germline V gives CDR1 LNHDA, CDR2 SQIVND (reference sequence). The CDR3 coding sequence is TGTGCCAGTAGAAGGGGCTACTATCAGCCCCAGCATTTT. It encodes CASRRGYYQPQHF.

V and J are TRBV6-1 and TRBJ2-1, with D possibly TRBD2 on 5 matching bases. The CDR3 runs 16 residues. The ends were cut back, 1 base at V and 8 bases at J, with 18 bases in the middle. The V gene's germline CDR1 is MNHNS and CDR2 SASEGT. The CDR3 DNA follows: TGTGCCAGCAGTGAAGAGGAGGCGCCGGTCGTCGATGAGCAGTTCTTC. Protein sequence: CASSEEEAPVVDEQFF.

This sequence joins TRBV6-1 and TRBJ2-7, with TRBD1 matching 7 bases. CDR1 is MNHNS, CDR2 SASEGT, per germline. CDR3 length: 14 residues. Losses at the gene ends were 7 bases for V and 0 bases for J; bases not matched to a gene: 6. In DNA form, the CDR3 reads TGTGCCAGCATTTACCGGGACAGCTCCTACGAGCAGTACTTC. Translating it yields CASIYRDSSYEQYF.

The chain combines TRBV5-4 with TRBJ1-4; 9 bases agree with TRBD1. The CDR3 totals 15 residues. The V and J ends lost 4 bases and 5 bases, in that order; junction bases with no gene match: 6. Germline V gives CDR1 SGHNT, CDR2 YYREEE (reference sequence). CDR3 region: CASSQTGTGNEKLFF. CDR3 coding DNA: TGTGCCAGCAGCCAAACCGGGACAGGGAATGAAAAACTGTTTTTT. Combining the CDR3 with reference TRBV5-4 and TRBJ1-4 gives the whole variable domain ETGVTQSPTHLIKTRGQQVTLRCSSQSGHNTVSWYQQALGQGPQFIFQYYREEENGRGNFPPRFSGLQFPNYSSELNVNALELDDSALYLCASSQTGTGNEKLFFGSGTQLSVL.

The chain combines TRBV28 with TRBJ1-1; D might be TRBD1 (5 bases). Germline V gene sequence: CDR1 MDHEN, CDR2 SYDVKM. V was pared by 11 bases and J by 0 bases, with 10 bases between. This CDR3 has 12 residues. In DNA form, the CDR3 reads TGTGCCGGGAGGGGCCTGAACACTGAAGCTTTCTTT. Translation gives CAGRGLNTEAFF.

The rearrangement links TRBV9 to TRBJ2-7, with D tentatively TRBD1 or TRBD2 (5 bases each). The CDR3 is made up of 14 amino acids. V dropped 4 bases and J dropped 5 bases, with 16 bases sitting between them. CDR1 and CDR2 (germline): SGDLS, YYNGEE. CDR3 protein: CASSNPGTRNEQYF. The DNA for the CDR3 is TGTGCCAGCAGCAACCCCGGGACCCGGAACGAGCAGTACTTC.

This clone occurred a few times. Here the CDR3 reads CASSQKGVVYEQYF. DNA of the CDR3: TGCGCCAGCAGTCAAAAGGGCGTAGTCTACGAGCAGTACTTC. The chain uses TRBV23-1 and TRBJ2-7; D is unclear. TRBV23-1 is classed as an ORF, of uncertain function. CDR3 length equals 14 residues. Between the trimmed V and J ends, which lost 2 bases and 3 bases, there was a span of 11 bases.